This T cell receptor beta chain was identified in a study of blood T cell repertoires in COVID-19. Per germline, CDR1 SGHTA and CDR2 FQGTGA. The CDR3 extends over 16 amino acids. After removal of 4 bases from V and 1 base from J, the junction contained 2 bases not matched to a gene. Clones were read by immunoSEQ multiplex PCR, and TCRdb kept only the in-frame ones, dropping some. The repertoire holds about 60,000 clones, with 88% as singletons. Source material: peripheral blood. This sequence originates from a woman of 80 years or more with active COVID-19. The rearrangement joins TRBV7-3 to TRBJ2-5; 14 nucleotides match TRBD2. CDR3 DNA sequence: TGTGCCAGCAGCTATGGGACTAGCGGGGGCCAAGAGACCCAGTACTTC. Translating it yields CASSYGTSGGQETQYF.